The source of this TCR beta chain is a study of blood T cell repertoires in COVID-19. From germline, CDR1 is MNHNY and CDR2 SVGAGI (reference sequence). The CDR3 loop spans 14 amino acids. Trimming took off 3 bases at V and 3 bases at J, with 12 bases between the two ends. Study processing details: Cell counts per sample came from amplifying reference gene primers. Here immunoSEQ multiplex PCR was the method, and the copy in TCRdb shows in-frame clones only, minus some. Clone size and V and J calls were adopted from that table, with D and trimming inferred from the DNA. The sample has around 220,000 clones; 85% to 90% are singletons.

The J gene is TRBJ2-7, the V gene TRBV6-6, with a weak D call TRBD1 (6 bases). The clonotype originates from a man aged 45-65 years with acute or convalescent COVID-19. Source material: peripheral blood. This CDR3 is CASSYGTPSYEQYF. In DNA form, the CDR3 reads TGTGCCAGCAGTTATGGGACACCAAGCTACGAGCAGTACTTC.